Listed here are 21 T cell receptor beta chains from one sample, sequenced in a study of OX40 agonist ivuxolimab in advanced cancers. TCRdb keeps only in-frame clones here, not all; method: immunoSEQ multiplex PCR. The table has approximately 23,000 clones, about 88% seen once; the top ten hold about 23%. Sample: CD4+ or CD8+ T cells sorted from blood, taken in a trial of the OX40 agonist ivuxolimab. These receptors all come from an adult with an advanced solid tumor such as melanoma, head and neck, liver or kidney cancer.

This rearrangement joins TRBV9 to TRBJ2-1, with a weak D call TRBD2 (5 bases). The CDR3 contains 13 residues. V lost 3 bases and J 6 bases, leaving 10 bases between the germline ends. In germline, CDR1 is SGDLS, CDR2 YYNGEE. CDR3 sequence (DNA): TGTGCCAGCAGCGACGAGGACTTCAATGAGCAGTTCTTC. Protein sequence: CASSDEDFNEQFF. The complete variable domain, with remaining parts taken from reference TRBV9 and TRBJ2-1, reads DSGVTQTPKHLITATGQRVTLRCSPRSGDLSVYWYQQSLDQGLQFLIQYYNGEERAKGNILERFSAQQFPDLHSELNLSSLELGDSALYFCASSDEDFNEQFFGPGTRLTVL.

This clone was detected only a few times. V is TRBV6-4 and J is TRBJ2-3; 12 bases fit TRBD2. The CDR3 is 15 residues long. Per germline, CDR1 MRHNA and CDR2 SNTAGT. V gave up 0 bases and J gave up 5 bases; unmatched junction bases: 0. The CDR3 DNA reads TGTGCCAGCAGTGACTCACTAGCGGGAGGAGATACGCAGTATTTT. As protein: CASSDSLAGGDTQYF.

The table lists this clone with a count of one. V and J are TRBV19 and TRBJ2-1; D call uncertain. Germline V CDR1 and CDR2: LNHDA, SQIVND (reference sequence). There are 13 residues in the CDR3. Trimming cost V 5 bases and J 0 bases, with 5 bases left between them. The CDR3 loop is CASSQSSYNEQFF. The CDR3, as DNA: TGTGCCAGTAGTCAAAGCTCCTACAATGAGCAGTTCTTC.

The J gene is TRBJ2-7, the V gene TRBV30; D gene unclear. V lost 2 bases to trimming and J lost 3 bases, with 11 bases between them. There are 13 residues in the CDR3. Germline lookup yields CDR1 GTSNPN and CDR2 SVGIG (reference sequence). CDR3 in DNA: TGTGCCTGGAGTCTGGACCGAAACTACGAGCAGTACTTC. Translation: CAWSLDRNYEQYF.

V and J are TRBV28 and TRBJ2-7; D uncertain. CDR1 is MDHEN, CDR2 SYDVKM, per germline. V shed 3 bases and J shed 3 bases, with 6 bases lying between them. The CDR3 runs to 12 residues. The CDR3 DNA is TGTGCCAGCAGTTTTCACATCTACGAGCAGTACTTC. Translated: CASSFHIYEQYF.

The rearrangement links TRBV4-1 to TRBJ1-5, with TRBD1 matching over 7 bases. Germline V lookup: CDR1 MGHRA, CDR2 YSYEKL. This CDR3 is 15 amino acids long. V gave up 3 bases and J gave up 3 bases; unmatched junction bases: 5. CDR3 nucleotide sequence: TGCGCCAGCAGCCAGCAACAGGGGTTCAATCAGCCCCAGCATTTT. Its protein is CASSQQQGFNQPQHF.

V and J are TRBV7-6 and TRBJ2-7; a weak D match, TRBD1 (6 bases). V lost 4 bases, J lost 5 bases, and 9 bases lay in between. Per the germline V gene, CDR1 is SGHVS and CDR2 is FNYEAQ. The CDR3 loop spans 12 amino acids. For the CDR3, the DNA is TGTGCCAGCAGCTACCGGGACAACGAGCAGTACTTC. Its protein product is CASSYRDNEQYF.

This chain uses TRBV6-4 with TRBJ2-2; TRBD1 matches at 8 bases. There are 16 residues in the CDR3. Germline-derived CDR1 and CDR2 are MRHNA and SNTAGT. The ends lost 0 bases at V and 3 bases at J; junction bases unmatched: 3. CDR3 sequence: CASSDSYRGDTGELFF. CDR3 DNA: TGTGCCAGCAGTGACTCGTACAGGGGGGACACCGGGGAGCTGTTTTTT.

This chain joins TRBV7-6 and TRBJ2-3; D gene unclear. The V end was cut by 1 base, the J end by 1 base, with 12 bases between. Looked up from germline, CDR1 is SGHVS and CDR2 is FNYEAQ. CDR3 length: 16 residues. This CDR3 is CASSLEAAPRTDTQYF. CDR3 nucleotide sequence: TGTGCCAGCAGCTTAGAGGCTGCGCCTCGCACAGATACGCAGTATTTT.

The chain links TRBV19 to TRBJ1-5; D perhaps matches TRBD1 (6 bases). CDR1 LNHDA and CDR2 SQIVND come from the germline V gene (reference sequence). V was trimmed by 10 bases and J by 0 bases, leaving 19 bases between them. The CDR3 extends over 16 amino acids. The CDR3 loop reads CATLPRDTYSNQPQHF. The DNA for the CDR3 is TGTGCCACCCTCCCTCGGGACACATATAGCAATCAGCCCCAGCATTTT.

The chain employs TRBV29-1 and TRBJ2-1, with TRBD2 as a possible D gene (6 bases). Germline CDR1 is SQVTM and CDR2 is ANQGSEA. This CDR3 is built from 14 residues. V was clipped by 5 bases and J by 8 bases, with 19 bases between them. DNA for the CDR3: TGCAGCGTTCTAGGAGGGCCAGGAGGCTATGAGCAGTTCTTC. Translating gives CSVLGGPGGYEQFF.

The chain links TRBV16 to TRBJ2-1; D unclear. The V and J ends lost 3 bases and 0 bases respectively, with 6 bases between them. CDR1 and CDR2 from the germline V gene are KGHSY and FQNENV. This CDR3 spans 14 amino acids. CDR3 bases: TGTGCCAGCAGCCAGATTAGCTCCTACAATGAGCAGTTCTTC. It encodes CASSQISSYNEQFF.

This clone was recorded only once. The chain employs TRBV5-1 and TRBJ2-7, with D unresolved. The V and J ends lost 1 base and 2 bases respectively, with 4 bases between them. The CDR3 is 12 residues long. CDR1 is SGHRS, CDR2 YFSETQ, per germline. CDR3 loop: CASSLIPYEQYF. CDR3 DNA sequence: TGCGCCAGCAGCTTGATCCCCTACGAGCAGTACTTC.

The rearrangement joins TRBV4-3 to TRBJ1-2, with D unresolved. This CDR3 region has 16 residues. The ends were cut back, 0 bases at V and 2 bases at J, with 13 bases in the middle. Per the germline V gene, CDR1 is LGHNA and CDR2 is YSLEER. The CDR3 sequence: CASSQEEVGDNYGYTF. CDR3 in DNA: TGCGCCAGCAGCCAAGAGGAAGTCGGCGACAACTATGGCTACACCTTC.

This clone came up a few times. The rearrangement uses TRBV10-3 and TRBJ2-6, with no clear D. The germline V and J ends were trimmed by 0 bases and 2 bases, with 5 bases remaining between them. Germline lookup yields CDR1 ENHRY and CDR2 SYGVKD. This CDR3 region has 15 residues. CDR3 nucleotide sequence: TGTGCCATCAGTGAGTCCGTAACTGGGGCCAACGTCCTGACTTTC. Its translation is CAISESVTGANVLTF.

The rearrangement links TRBV7-9 to TRBJ2-3; D is perhaps TRBD1 or TRBD2 (5 bases each). The CDR3 totals 16 residues. V shed 5 bases and J shed 0 bases, with 15 bases lying between them. Germline CDR1 reads SEHNR; CDR2 reads FQNEAQ (reference sequence). DNA of the CDR3: TGTGCCAGCAGCCCCTGGAGGACAAGTAGCACAGATACGCAGTATTTT. This sequence encodes CASSPWRTSSTDTQYF.

The V gene is TRBV11-1, the J gene TRBJ1-1, with D possibly matching TRBD1 (5 bases). Germline V gene lookup returns CDR1 SGHAT and CDR2 FQDESV (reference sequence). Trimming took off 1 base at V and 6 bases at J, with 9 bases between the two ends. The CDR3 covers 13 residues. The CDR3 DNA reads as TGTGCCAGCAGCTTAGACAGGTCCGCTGAAGCTTTCTTT. Its translation is CASSLDRSAEAFF.

The CDR3 loop is CASSPFSSDSSPSNEQFF. The DNA for the CDR3 is TGTGCCAGCAGCCCATTCAGTTCGGACTCGAGTCCGAGCAATGAGCAGTTCTTC. The genes are TRBV27 and TRBJ2-1; a weak D match, TRBD2 (5 bases). The CDR3 is 18 amino acids. CDR1 is MNHEY and CDR2 is SMNVEV in the germline V gene (reference sequence). V lost 6 bases and J lost 6, with 27 bases in between.

The rearrangement joins TRBV9 to TRBJ2-1, with TRBD2 as a possible D gene (5 bases). CDR3 size: 15 residues. V dropped 0 bases and J dropped 2 bases, with 9 bases sitting between them. CDR1 is SGDLS and CDR2 is YYNGEE in the germline V gene. The CDR3 protein is CASSVGDGAYNEQFF. In DNA, the CDR3 is TGTGCCAGCAGCGTAGGTGACGGGGCCTACAATGAGCAGTTCTTC.

Comment on this clone: Sequence at one end of the junction differs from germline and may be a read error. The gene calls are TRBV7-2 and TRBJ1-2; D remains ambiguous. The germline CDR1 and CDR2 sequences are SGHTA and FQGNSA. This CDR3 has 15 residues. Here the CDR3 DNA reads TGTGCCAGCAGCAGTTATCTCAGAGACGGAAAGACCTATGGCTTC. Translated: CASSSYLRDGKTYGF.

V gene TRBV7-8 combines with J gene TRBJ2-1; 7 nucleotides match TRBD2. Per the germline V gene, CDR1 is SGHVS and CDR2 is FQNEAQ. The CDR3 loop spans 16 amino acids. After removal of 0 bases from V and 9 bases from J, the junction contained 11 bases not matched to a gene. CDR3 amino acids: CASSLATSVWEGEQFF. The CDR3 DNA is TGTGCCAGCAGCTTAGCCACTAGCGTCTGGGAAGGTGAGCAGTTCTTC.